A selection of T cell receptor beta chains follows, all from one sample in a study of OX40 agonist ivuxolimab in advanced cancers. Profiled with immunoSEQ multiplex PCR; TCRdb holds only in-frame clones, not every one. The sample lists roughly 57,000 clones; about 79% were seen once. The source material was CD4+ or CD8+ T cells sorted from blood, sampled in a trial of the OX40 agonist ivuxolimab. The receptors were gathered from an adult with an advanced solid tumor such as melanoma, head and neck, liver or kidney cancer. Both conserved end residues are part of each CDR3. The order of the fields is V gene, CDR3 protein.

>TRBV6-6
CASRTGDNSNQPQHF
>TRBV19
CASSISPPGGDSPLHF
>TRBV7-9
CASSLGQGLDQPQHF
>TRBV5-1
CASSTDNYSTDTQYF
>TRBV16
CASSQTSYRVEGAEAFF
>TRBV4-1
CASSQDGQADEKLFF
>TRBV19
CASSIGTTRRNTIYF
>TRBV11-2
CASSLGANQPQHF
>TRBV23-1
CASSQPGDSREAEAFF
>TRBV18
CASSLEGVSTEAFF
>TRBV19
CASKEHWAPYTIYF
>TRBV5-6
CASSLKRFEAFF
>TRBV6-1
CASSPRTGANVLTF
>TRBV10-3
CAISEPTGGGGEKLFF
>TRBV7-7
CASSFGSSSTDTQYF
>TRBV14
CASSDVRGRLTGNTIYF
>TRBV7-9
CASSPDRVNTEAFF
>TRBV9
CASSVAREGNTIYF
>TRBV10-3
CAISESSDRAQYF
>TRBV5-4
CASSLGGTDTQYF
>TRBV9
CASSVGSVNTGELFF
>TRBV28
CASSLNRDQSPLHF
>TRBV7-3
CASSQDRGSGELFF
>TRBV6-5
CASSYETGGIDEQYF
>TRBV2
CATQTTVGHNYNEQFF
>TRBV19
CASSRGGSYEQYF
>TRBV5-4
CASSLGHQAHGYTF
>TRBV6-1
CASRPDRAAYNEQFF
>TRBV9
CASSVSIATDTQYF
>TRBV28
CASSFAGAARQPQHF
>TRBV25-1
CASSEFATGGRTKNIQYF
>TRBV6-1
CASSWDRGGYGYTF
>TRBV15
CATSGAGGAGNTEAFF
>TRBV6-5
CASSRAGTADFEQYF
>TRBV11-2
CASSITGGFGETQYF
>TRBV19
CASSRTGAIEQFF
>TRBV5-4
CASSLGGGTGFTDTQYF
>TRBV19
CASSGHYEQYF
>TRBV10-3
CAISGVGTGGGEQYF
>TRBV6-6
CASSSTGENTGELFF
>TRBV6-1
CASTLVRVGDEKLFF
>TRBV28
CASSSWTGGVYSPLHF